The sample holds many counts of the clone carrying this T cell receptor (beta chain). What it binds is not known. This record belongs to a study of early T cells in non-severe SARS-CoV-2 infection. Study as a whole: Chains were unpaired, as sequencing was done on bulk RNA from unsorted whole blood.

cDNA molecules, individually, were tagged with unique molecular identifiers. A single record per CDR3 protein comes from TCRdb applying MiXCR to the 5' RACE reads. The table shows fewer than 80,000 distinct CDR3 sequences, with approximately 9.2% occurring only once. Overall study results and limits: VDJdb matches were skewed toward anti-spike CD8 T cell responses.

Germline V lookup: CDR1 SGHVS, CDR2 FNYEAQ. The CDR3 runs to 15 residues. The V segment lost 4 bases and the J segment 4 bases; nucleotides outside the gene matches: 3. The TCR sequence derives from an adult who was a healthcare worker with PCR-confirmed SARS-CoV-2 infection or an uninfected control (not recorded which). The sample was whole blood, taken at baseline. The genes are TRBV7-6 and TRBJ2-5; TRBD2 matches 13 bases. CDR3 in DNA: TGTGCCAGCAGCTCGACTAGCGGGAGGACAGAGACCCAGTACTTC. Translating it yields CASSSTSGRTETQYF. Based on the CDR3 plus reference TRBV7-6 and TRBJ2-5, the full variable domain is GAGVSQSPRYKVTKRGQDVALRCDPISGHVSLYWYRQALGQGPEFLTYFNYEAQQDKSGLPNDRFSAERPEGSISTLTIQRTEQRDSAMYRCASSSTSGRTETQYFGPGTRLLVL.